A single sample is the source of the 22 T cell receptor beta chains below, sequenced in a study of blood T cell repertoires in COVID-19. Profiled with immunoSEQ multiplex PCR; TCRdb holds only in-frame clones, not every one. The sample has approximately 300,000 clones, approximately 91% seen once. Sequencing input: peripheral blood. These receptors all come from a woman in her twenties or thirties with COVID-19, enrolled during active disease.

This rearrangement joins TRBV4-3 to TRBJ1-2, with TRBD1 identical over 7 bases. CDR1 LGHNA and CDR2 YSLEER come from the germline V gene. This CDR3 is built from 15 residues. The J segment lost 5 bases and the V segment lost 1 base, leaving 7 bases of the junction unmatched. CDR3 protein: CASSQVTGSRYGYTF. CDR3 nucleotide sequence: TGCGCCAGCAGCCAAGTGACAGGGAGTAGGTATGGCTACACCTTC.

This chain uses TRBV29-1 with TRBJ2-1, with 12 bases identical to TRBD2. Germline values: CDR1 SQVTM, CDR2 ANQGSEA. The length of the CDR3 is 14 residues. J lost 7 bases, V lost 7 bases, and 8 bases had no gene match. The CDR3 DNA follows: TGCAGCGCCGGTCGGCTAGCGGGAGGGAATGAGCAGTTCTTC. This codes for CSAGRLAGGNEQFF.

The V and J genes are TRBV19 and TRBJ2-7; no definite D call. The CDR3 extends over 14 amino acids. CDR1 LNHDA and CDR2 SQIVND come from the germline V gene (reference sequence). The V gene lost 3 bases and the J gene lost 4 bases, with 13 bases spanning the gap. In DNA, the CDR3 is TGTGCCAGTAGTATTGGGCCCTACTCTTACGAGCAGTACTTC. Protein: CASSIGPYSYEQYF.

The chain combines TRBV2 with TRBJ1-3; 7 bases fit TRBD1. Losses at the gene ends were 6 bases for V and 9 bases for J; bases not matched to a gene: 11. Per germline, CDR1 SNHLY and CDR2 FYNNEI. This CDR3 has 14 residues. CDR3 nucleotides: TGTGCCAGCAGCCTACGACAGGGCCCGGGCACCATATATTTT. Translated: CASSLRQGPGTIYF.

This clone was found once. J is TRBJ2-7 and V is TRBV7-6; 11 bases match TRBD2. After removal of 0 bases from V and 5 bases from J, the junction contained 12 bases not matched to a gene. CDR1 is SGHVS, CDR2 FNYEAQ, per germline. The CDR3 is 18 amino acids. For the CDR3, the DNA is TGTGCCAGCAGCTTAGCGCCCTGGCTAGCGGGAGGAGGAGACGAGCAGTACTTC. The encoded protein is CASSLAPWLAGGGDEQYF. Combining the CDR3 with reference TRBV7-6 and TRBJ2-7 gives the whole variable domain GAGVSQSPRYKVTKRGQDVALRCDPISGHVSLYWYRQALGQGPEFLTYFNYEAQQDKSGLPNDRFSAERPEGSISTLTIQRTEQRDSAMYRCASSLAPWLAGGGDEQYFGPGTRLTVT.

Comment on this clone: Other DNA sequences in this sample translate to the same CDR3. The CDR3 protein is CASSLSDTQYF. The CDR3 DNA sequence: TGTGCCAGCAGCTTGTCTGATACGCAGTATTTT. The chain links TRBV11-2 to TRBJ2-3; the D is unclear. The CDR3 runs to 11 residues. Trimming removed 3 bases at V and 6 bases at J, with 4 bases between. Germline CDR1 SGHAT, CDR2 FQNNGV. Using reference TRBV11-2 and TRBJ2-3 for the parts outside the CDR3, the full variable domain is EAGVAQSPRYKIIEKRQSVAFWCNPISGHATLYWYQQILGQGPKLLIQFQNNGVVDDSQLPKDRFSAERLKGVDSTLKIQPAKLEDSAVYLCASSLSDTQYFGPGTRLTVL.

Of note for this clone: The sample has other DNA sequences that encode this CDR3 too. This chain joins TRBV5-4 and TRBJ1-2; TRBD1 matches at 8 bases. V gave up 0 bases and J gave up 2 bases; unmatched junction bases: 6. Per germline, CDR1 SGHNT and CDR2 YYREEE (reference sequence). This CDR3 has 16 residues. Here the CDR3 DNA reads TGTGCCAGCAGCTTGGGAGGACAGGGAGAGAACTATGGCTACACCTTC. Its translation is CASSLGGQGENYGYTF. The whole variable domain, filled in from reference TRBV5-4 and TRBJ1-2, reads ETGVTQSPTHLIKTRGQQVTLRCSSQSGHNTVSWYQQALGQGPQFIFQYYREEENGRGNFPPRFSGLQFPNYSSELNVNALELDDSALYLCASSLGGQGENYGYTFGSGTRLTVV.

This sequence joins TRBV27 and TRBJ1-5, with D tentatively TRBD1 (6 bases). CDR3 size: 14 residues. Trimming stripped 5 bases from V and 4 bases from J, with 12 bases between. The germline CDR1 and CDR2 sequences are MNHEY and SMNVEV (reference sequence). CDR3 sequence: CASSPRQENQPQHF. The CDR3 nucleotides read TGTGCCAGCAGTCCCAGACAGGAAAATCAGCCCCAGCATTTT.

CDR3 residues: CASSLVGTSGSKLSEQYF. Written as DNA, the CDR3 is TGTGCCAGCAGCTTGGTGGGGACTAGCGGTTCTAAGCTCTCTGAGCAGTACTTC. The rearrangement joins TRBV5-5 to TRBJ2-7; 11 nucleotides line up with TRBD2. Trimming at V came to 0 bases and at J to 7 bases, leaving 15 bases not matched to a gene. Germline V gene lookup returns CDR1 SGHKS and CDR2 YYEKEE (reference sequence). The CDR3 totals 18 residues.

The chain has TRBV7-9 and TRBJ1-1; D perhaps matches TRBD1 (5 bases). Trimming removed 0 bases at V and 5 bases at J, with 10 bases between. Looked up from germline, CDR1 is SEHNR and CDR2 is FQNEAQ (reference sequence). This CDR3 has 14 residues. The CDR3 spells CASSLARGWTEAFF. The CDR3 nucleotides read TGTGCCAGCAGCTTAGCCCGGGGGTGGACTGAAGCTTTCTTT.

In its sample, this clone was seen once. The chain employs TRBV10-2 and TRBJ2-7, with 7 bases lining up with TRBD1. V shed 6 bases, J shed 2 bases, and the junction held 4 bases outside the gene matches. Germline V gene lookup returns CDR1 WSHSY and CDR2 SAAADI. The CDR3 loop spans 13 amino acids. Written as DNA, the CDR3 is TGCGCCAGCAGGGGGGACAGAGCCTACGAGCAGTACTTC. Translation: CASRGDRAYEQYF.

This chain uses TRBV5-4 with TRBJ2-1; 8 bases agree with TRBD2. The CDR3 is 16 amino acids. The germline V gene has CDR1 SGHNT and CDR2 YYREEE (reference sequence). J lost 0 bases, V lost 6 bases, and 8 bases had no gene match. CDR3 sequence (DNA): TGTGCCAGCAAAACGGGAGGGCTTTCCTCCTACAATGAGCAGTTCTTC. It translates to CASKTGGLSSYNEQFF.

The CDR3 bases are TGTGCCAGCAGTTTCGGGGCCTACGAGCAGTACTTC. Protein sequence: CASSFGAYEQYF. The chain employs TRBV28 and TRBJ2-7; maybe TRBD2 (5 bases). The CDR3 is 12 residues long. From germline, CDR1 is MDHEN and CDR2 SYDVKM. V was shortened by 3 bases and J by 2 bases, with 5 bases between the two germline ends.

The chain recombines TRBV11-3 with TRBJ2-1, with D maybe TRBD2 (5 bases). The germline gives CDR1 SGHNT, CDR2 YENEEA. The V end was cut by 8 bases, the J end by 6 bases, with 14 bases between. The CDR3 runs to 13 residues. CDR3 nucleotides: TGTGCCAGCGGCGGAGGTGGGAGCAATGAGCAGTTCTTC. Amino acid sequence: CASGGGGSNEQFF. The full variable domain, with the rest looked up from reference TRBV11-3 and TRBJ2-1, is EAGVVQSPRYKIIEKKQPVAFWCNPISGHNTLYWYLQNLGQGPELLIRYENEEAVDDSQLPKDRFSAERLKGVDSTLKIQPAELGDSAVYLCASGGGGSNEQFFGPGTRLTVL.

This clone was observed once. The chain is built from TRBV9 and TRBJ2-5; a possible D gene is TRBD2 (5 bases). The CDR3 length is 14 residues. The V gene lost 5 bases and the J gene lost 4 bases, with 15 bases spanning the gap. The germline V gene encodes CDR1 SGDLS and CDR2 YYNGEE. CDR3 region: CASSPGSGAETQYF. As DNA, the CDR3 is TGTGCCAGCAGTCCGGGCAGCGGAGCAGAGACCCAGTACTTC.

The rearrangement uses TRBV7-3 and TRBJ2-2, with 9 bases that match TRBD2. The CDR3 is 15 residues long. The V segment lost 4 bases and the J segment 6 bases; nucleotides outside the gene matches: 6. The germline V gene has CDR1 SGHTA and CDR2 FQGTGA. The CDR3 loop reads CASSYSGRTAGELFF. Written as DNA, the CDR3 is TGTGCCAGCAGCTATAGCGGGAGAACCGCCGGGGAGCTGTTTTTT.

This chain links TRBV5-5 with TRBJ2-7, with TRBD1 matching over 10 bases. The V segment lost 3 bases and the J segment 2 bases; nucleotides outside the gene matches: 5. Germline CDR1 and CDR2: SGHKS and YYEKEE (reference sequence). This CDR3 spans 15 amino acids. The CDR3 sequence: CASSWETGGPYEQYF. The CDR3 bases are TGTGCCAGCAGCTGGGAGACAGGGGGCCCCTACGAGCAGTACTTC.

The genes are TRBV7-9 and TRBJ2-1, with D possibly matching TRBD2 (6 bases). The ends were cut back, 5 bases at V and 4 bases at J, with 18 bases in the middle. Germline V gives CDR1 SEHNR, CDR2 FQNEAQ (reference sequence). This CDR3 has 16 amino acids. The CDR3 reads CASSPPGADPYNEQFF. Here the CDR3 DNA reads TGTGCCAGCAGCCCGCCGGGAGCGGACCCGTACAATGAGCAGTTCTTC. The full variable domain, with the rest looked up from reference TRBV7-9 and TRBJ2-1, is DTGVSQNPRHKITKRGQNVTFRCDPISEHNRLYWYRQTLGQGPEFLTYFQNEAQLEKSRLLSDRFSAERPKGSFSTLEIQRTEQGDSAMYLCASSPPGADPYNEQFFGPGTRLTVL.

V and J are TRBV28 and TRBJ1-1; tentatively, D is TRBD1 (6 bases). Germline assignment: CDR1 MDHEN and CDR2 SYDVKM. CDR3 size: 15 residues. Between the trimmed V and J ends, which lost 3 bases and 5 bases, there was a span of 16 bases. CDR3 sequence (DNA): TGTGCCAGCAGTTTGGTTCAGGGGAGGGGAACTGAAGCTTTCTTT. Residues: CASSLVQGRGTEAFF.

This clone was found a few times. This rearrangement joins TRBV5-4 to TRBJ2-3, with TRBD1 identical over 12 bases. Germline loops: CDR1 SGHNT, CDR2 YYREEE (reference sequence). J was trimmed by 7 bases and V by 5 bases; bases with no gene match: 11. The CDR3 contains 16 residues. Here the CDR3 DNA reads TGTGCCAGCAGTCGAGCGGCGGGACAGGGGGCCAATACGCAGTATTTT. It yields the protein CASSRAAGQGANTQYF.

The chain employs TRBV5-1 and TRBJ2-7; 11 positions agree with TRBD1. Germline CDR1 is SGHRS and CDR2 is YFSETQ. The CDR3 consists of 15 residues. V was clipped by 4 bases and J by 2 bases; unmatched bases: 5. The CDR3: CASSVGQGAPYEQYF. The CDR3 region has the DNA TGCGCCAGCAGCGTTGGACAGGGGGCACCCTACGAGCAGTACTTC.

V usage is TRBV3-1 (or the pseudogene TRBV3-2) and J usage is TRBJ2-1; 10 bases fit TRBD1. The junction had 7 bases not matched to a gene; V was cut back by 3 bases and J by 5 bases. This CDR3 has 16 residues. Germline V gives CDR1 LGHDT, CDR2 YNNKEL (reference sequence). CDR3 in DNA: TGTGCCAGCAGCCACCTGACAGGGGGCATCGACAATGAGCAGTTCTTC. Translation gives CASSHLTGGIDNEQFF.